These 20 T cell receptor beta chains originate from one sample sequenced in a study of beta chain features in type 1 diabetes. Study findings and constraints: Shorter TCRB CDR3s, moderately but significantly so, were found in Type 1 diabetes patients in all four CD4+ subsets.

Expressed TCRB transcripts were sequenced after all isolated RNA was converted to cDNA. Using immunoSEQ multiplex PCR, the repertoire was profiled, and TCRdb retains in-frame clones only, with some absent. The table shows some 63,000 clones, with just under 50% occurring only once. These receptors' antigens are unknown. Input material: central memory CD4+ T cells from blood. The receptors shown here come from a man aged 30 to 45 with type 1 diabetes.

The chain couples TRBV5-5 to TRBJ1-3, with no clear D. The CDR3 is 14 residues long. Germline V lookup: CDR1 SGHKS, CDR2 YYEKEE (reference sequence). V was pared by 3 bases and J by 0 bases, with 7 bases between. The CDR3 loop reads CASSSYSSGNTIYF. In nucleotides, the CDR3 is TGTGCCAGCAGCTCGTATTCCTCTGGAAACACCATATATTTT.

The chain recombines TRBV5-6 with TRBJ1-2; 7 positions agree with TRBD1. The CDR3 covers 12 residues. Germline lookup yields CDR1 SGHDT and CDR2 YYEEEE. The trim removed 2 bases at V and 8 bases at J, leaving 3 bases unmatched. CDR3 coding DNA: TGTGCCAGCAGCTTTGACAGGGTAGGCTACACCTTC. This translates into CASSFDRVGYTF.

V usage is TRBV5-1 and J usage is TRBJ1-1, with 8 bases matching TRBD1. V lost 1 base to trimming and J lost 0 bases; unmatched junction nucleotides: 8. The CDR3 covers 17 residues. Germline V gene sequence: CDR1 SGHRS, CDR2 YFSETQ. CDR3 protein: CASSLRTGRFMNTEAFF. The CDR3, as DNA: TGCGCCAGCAGCTTGAGGACAGGGCGGTTCATGAACACTGAAGCTTTCTTT.

The chain recombines TRBV7-9 with TRBJ2-3; 10 bases are a match to TRBD2. Germline V CDR1 and CDR2: SEHNR, FQNEAQ (reference sequence). V lost 3 bases and J lost 5; bases outside the gene matches: 5. The CDR3 is 15 residues long. DNA for the CDR3: TGTGCCAGCAGCTTGAGCGGGAGGGCCGTAGATACGCAGTATTTT. Amino acid sequence: CASSLSGRAVDTQYF.

This rearrangement joins TRBV19 to TRBJ1-3, with TRBD1 as a possible D gene (6 bases). CDR1 and CDR2 from the germline V gene are LNHDA and SQIVND (reference sequence). The length of the CDR3 is 16 residues. V gave up 2 bases and J gave up 1 base, with 12 bases separating them. In nucleotides, the CDR3 is TGTGCCAGTAGTATAACCGCGACAGGTTCTGGAAACACCATATATTTT. Translating it yields CASSITATGSGNTIYF.

V is TRBV29-1 and J is TRBJ2-1; 9 nucleotides line up with TRBD2. V lost 6 bases to trimming and J lost 12 bases; unmatched junction nucleotides: 15. The CDR3 totals 14 residues. Germline V gene lookup returns CDR1 SQVTM and CDR2 ANQGSEA. CDR3 sequence (DNA): TGCAGCGTAAGACTAGCGGAGTACAATGAGGGGCAGTTCTTC. This sequence encodes CSVRLAEYNEGQFF.

This chain joins TRBV5-4 and TRBJ1-2; possibly TRBD1 for D (5 bases). CDR1 SGHNT and CDR2 YYREEE come from the germline V gene (reference sequence). The CDR3 is 15 residues long. The V end was cut by 0 bases, the J end by 2 bases, with 11 bases between. CDR3 protein: CASSLEEGRNYGYTF. CDR3 in DNA: TGTGCCAGCAGCTTGGAGGAGGGGCGAAACTATGGCTACACCTTC.

A few counts support this clone. The chain employs TRBV7-2 and TRBJ2-7, with D possibly being TRBD2 (6 bases). In germline, CDR1 is SGHTA, CDR2 FQGNSA. Trimming pared 5 bases from V and 4 bases from J, leaving 21 bases between. The CDR3 length is 16 residues. In DNA form, the CDR3 reads TGTGCCAGCAGCCTCAGGGCCTCTGAAGGGAGGTACGAGCAGTACTTC. This codes for CASSLRASEGRYEQYF.

The CDR3, as DNA: TGTGCCAGCAGCGCCGACAGGCAACTCACAGATACGCAGTATTTT. Amino acid sequence: CASSADRQLTDTQYF. The chain joins TRBV7-2 to TRBJ2-3; tentatively, D is TRBD1 (6 bases). The CDR3 covers 15 residues. Germline assignment: CDR1 SGHTA and CDR2 FQGNSA. The germline V and J ends were trimmed by 5 bases and 2 bases, with 14 bases remaining between them.

The sample holds a few counts of this clone. This chain connects TRBV5-4 to TRBJ1-2, with 7 nucleotides matching TRBD1. The V gene's germline CDR1 is SGHNT and CDR2 YYREEE (reference sequence). The CDR3 runs to 14 residues. V gave up 4 bases and J gave up 4 bases; unmatched junction bases: 7. The CDR3 region is CASSEKTGPYGYTF. For the CDR3, the DNA is TGTGCCAGCAGCGAAAAGACAGGGCCCTATGGCTACACCTTC.

This clone was detected only a few times. The chain couples TRBV29-1 to TRBJ2-3; 9 positions match TRBD1. Trimming cost V 4 bases and J 0 bases; bases outside gene matches: 5. This CDR3 spans 15 amino acids. Germline V gene lookup returns CDR1 SQVTM and CDR2 ANQGSEA. In DNA form, the CDR3 reads TGCAGCGTTGGACGGACAGGGGTTAGCACAGATACGCAGTATTTT. Translated: CSVGRTGVSTDTQYF.

This clone was counted a few times. The chain employs TRBV25-1 and TRBJ2-1; D not resolved. The CDR3 covers 11 residues. CDR1 and CDR2 from the germline V gene are MGHDK and SYGVNS. V was pared by 8 bases and J by 3 bases, with 5 bases between. The CDR3 spells CASQFYNEQFF. CDR3 in DNA: TGTGCCAGCCAATTCTACAATGAGCAGTTCTTC.

The chain recombines TRBV9 with TRBJ2-3, with D tentatively TRBD2 (6 bases). The V end lost 7 bases, the J end lost 2 bases, and 14 bases lay between the germline ends. Germline V gene sequence: CDR1 SGDLS, CDR2 YYNGEE. This CDR3 has 14 residues. The CDR3 DNA reads TGTGCCAGCTCCGAGCGGGCTTACACAGATACGCAGTATTTT. It encodes CASSERAYTDTQYF. Based on the CDR3 plus reference TRBV9 and TRBJ2-3, the full variable domain is DSGVTQTPKHLITATGQRVTLRCSPRSGDLSVYWYQQSLDQGLQFLIQYYNGEERAKGNILERFSAQQFPDLHSELNLSSLELGDSALYFCASSERAYTDTQYFGPGTRLTVL.

This chain connects TRBV11-2 to TRBJ1-1; 8 bases align to TRBD1. CDR1 SGHAT and CDR2 FQNNGV come from the germline V gene. The CDR3 spans 15 residues. Germline trimming cut 3 bases from V and 4 bases from J; bases unmatched to any gene: 7. The CDR3 region has the DNA TGTGCCAGCAGCTTTAGACAGGGGCTGAGCACTGAAGCTTTCTTT. Residues: CASSFRQGLSTEAFF.

This chain links TRBV5-4 with TRBJ2-3; TRBD2 is a possible D gene (6 bases). Trimming removed 0 bases from V and 14 bases from J, with 16 bases in between. CDR1 and CDR2 from the germline V gene are SGHNT and YYREEE (reference sequence). CDR3 length: 13 residues. This chain's CDR3 is CASSLGDRGTGYF. In DNA form, the CDR3 reads TGTGCCAGCAGCTTGGGGGACCGGGGGACTGGGTATTTT. Complete variable domain (other parts from reference TRBV5-4 and TRBJ2-3): ETGVTQSPTHLIKTRGQQVTLRCSSQSGHNTVSWYQQALGQGPQFIFQYYREEENGRGNFPPRFSGLQFPNYSSELNVNALELDDSALYLCASSLGDRGTGYFGPGTRLTVL.

V usage is TRBV4-1 and J usage is TRBJ2-4; 13 bases are shared with TRBD2. J lost 0 bases, V lost 1 base, and 6 bases had no gene match. This CDR3 region has 19 residues. From germline, CDR1 is MGHRA and CDR2 YSYEKL. The CDR3 region is CASSQGTSGGKLAKNIQYF. The CDR3 region has the DNA TGCGCCAGCAGCCAAGGGACTAGCGGGGGTAAACTAGCCAAAAACATTCAGTACTTC.

This clone was seen a handful of times. The chain carries TRBV7-9 and TRBJ2-7, with D possibly being TRBD1 (6 bases). The CDR3 length is 15 residues. Germline V CDR1 and CDR2: SEHNR, FQNEAQ (reference sequence). V shed 1 base and J shed 2 bases, with 12 bases lying between them. The CDR3 nucleotides read TGTGCCAGCAGCTTAGTGGAACAGGGCCCCTACGAGCAGTACTTC. Its protein is CASSLVEQGPYEQYF.

The chain couples TRBV11-3 to TRBJ2-3, with D possibly TRBD2 on 5 matching bases. The germline V and J ends were trimmed by 1 base and 4 bases, with 9 bases remaining between them. CDR1 is SGHNT, CDR2 YENEEA, per germline. The CDR3 covers 14 residues. This chain's CDR3 is CASSLGEYADTQYF. CDR3 DNA sequence: TGTGCCAGCAGCTTAGGGGAGTATGCAGATACGCAGTATTTT.

The chain joins TRBV29-1 to TRBJ2-7, with 11 bases identical to TRBD1. Germline V gene data show CDR1 as SQVTM and CDR2 as ANQGSEA. The V segment lost 2 bases and the J segment 5 bases; nucleotides outside the gene matches: 5. The CDR3 has 14 amino acids. DNA for the CDR3: TGCAGCGTTGAAAGGGGGACAGGGGGAAACGAGCAGTACTTC. Its translation: CSVERGTGGNEQYF.

The chain combines TRBV5-8 with TRBJ2-7; D not resolved. The germline V gene encodes CDR1 SGHTS and CDR2 YDEGEE. This CDR3 is 14 amino acids long. Trimming removed 0 bases at V and 0 bases at J, with 7 bases between. The CDR3 coding sequence is TGTGCCAGCAGCTTGGGCGGCAGCTCCTACGAGCAGTACTTC. Encoded protein: CASSLGGSSYEQYF. The complete variable domain, with remaining parts taken from reference TRBV5-8 and TRBJ2-7, reads EAGVTQSPTHLIKTRGQQATLRCSPISGHTSVYWYQQALGLGLQFLLWYDEGEERNRGNFPPRFSGRQFPNYSSELNVNALELEDSALYLCASSLGGSSYEQYFGPGTRLTVT.